The 16 T cell receptor beta chains given below trace back to one sample, sequenced in a study of T-cell memory formation after mild COVID-19. Each CDR3 protein gets one entry after TCRdb re-called the 5' RACE reads with MiXCR. The repertoire has approximately 500,000 distinct CDR3 sequences, 20% to 25% of them found once; the top ten carry under 15%. What was sequenced was PBMCs or a T cell subset sorted from them (not recorded which). The receptors here all came from an adult woman who had mild COVID-19 (a few samples of this study predate the infection). Cell type and time point are not known.

This clonotype appeared a few times. The chain combines TRBV25-1 with TRBJ1-4, with unresolved D. The V end lost 2 bases, the J end lost 0 bases, and 4 bases lay between the germline ends. Germline CDR1 and CDR2: MGHDK and SYGVNS. The CDR3 totals 14 residues. The CDR3 nucleotides read TGTGCCAGCAGTGAAATGTCAACTAATGAAAAACTGTTTTTT. Protein sequence: CASSEMSTNEKLFF.

This clonotype was seen a single time. The CDR3 sequence is CASRLDRGLYEQYF. As DNA, the CDR3 is TGTGCCAGCAGGCTAGACAGGGGGCTCTACGAGCAGTACTTC. This rearrangement joins TRBV6-5 to TRBJ2-7; 10 nucleotides match TRBD1. Looked up from germline, CDR1 is MNHEY and CDR2 is SVGAGI. The CDR3 contains 14 residues. Germline trimming cut 6 bases from V and 3 bases from J; bases unmatched to any gene: 5.

The chain has TRBV6-2 or TRBV6-3 and TRBJ2-6; D ambiguous. Germline assignment: CDR1 MNHEY and CDR2 SVGEGT. CDR3 length equals 16 residues. V lost 0 bases and J lost 0, with 6 bases in between. CDR3 region: CASSYSDSSGANVLTF. The DNA of the CDR3 is TGTGCCAGCAGTTACTCAGATAGCTCTGGGGCCAACGTCCTGACTTTC.

This clonotype was detected a few times. The chain couples TRBV7-2 to TRBJ2-1, with TRBD2 matching over 7 bases. The J segment lost 11 bases and the V segment lost 4 bases, leaving 5 bases of the junction unmatched. This CDR3 spans 12 amino acids. The V gene's germline CDR1 is SGHTA and CDR2 FQGNSA. The CDR3 bases are TGTGCCAGCAGCTGGGGACTATCGAAGCAGTTCTTC. This encodes CASSWGLSKQFF.

The chain couples TRBV30 to TRBJ1-1; 7 nucleotides align to TRBD1. Germline-derived CDR1 and CDR2 are GTSNPN and SVGIG (reference sequence). Trimming cost V 8 bases and J 1 base; bases outside gene matches: 19. This CDR3 spans 17 amino acids. As DNA, the CDR3 is TGTGCCGCTACTCTCCGCCTAAGGACAGGCCCGAACACTGAAGCTTTCTTT. Translated: CAATLRLRTGPNTEAFF.

Concerning this clonotype itself: Compared with germline, one end of the junction differs, possibly owing to a read error. This rearrangement joins TRBV5-1 to TRBJ1-1; D perhaps matches TRBD1 (5 bases). The CDR3 length is 13 residues. Germline-derived CDR1 and CDR2 are SGHRS and YFSETQ. CDR3 bases: TGCGCCAGCAGCCTCGGGGGGAACCCTGAAGCTTTCTTT. Residues: CASSLGGNPEAFF.

This clonotype has just a few counts. The CDR3 DNA sequence: TGCGCCAGCAGCTTGTACGGAATTGAAGCTTTCTTT. This sequence encodes CASSLYGIEAFF. The gene calls are TRBV5-1 and TRBJ1-1; D remains unclear. Trimming left V 1 base short and J 7 bases short, with 8 bases between. The CDR3 covers 12 residues. Per germline, CDR1 SGHRS and CDR2 YFSETQ.

The V call is TRBV4-1, the J call TRBJ1-1, with D uncertain. The CDR3 runs to 15 residues. The V end lost 2 bases, the J end lost 4 bases, and 14 bases lay between the germline ends. The germline V gene encodes CDR1 MGHRA and CDR2 YSYEKL. The CDR3 region has the DNA TGCGCCAGCAGCCAAAGCCCGGTAGGGTTCACTGAAGCTTTCTTT. Translating it yields CASSQSPVGFTEAFF.

This sequence joins TRBV29-1 and TRBJ2-1; possibly TRBD1 or TRBD2 for D (7 bases each). This CDR3 has 14 residues. Deletions cut 6 bases from V and 6 bases from J, with 18 bases between. Germline V gene data show CDR1 as SQVTM and CDR2 as ANQGSEA. CDR3 region: CSVLQGRGINEQFF. CDR3 coding DNA: TGCAGCGTCTTACAGGGGAGGGGTATCAATGAGCAGTTCTTC.

The J gene is TRBJ2-6, the V gene TRBV7-3; no clear D. This CDR3 comprises 15 residues. V gave up 5 bases and J gave up 5 bases, with 13 bases separating them. Looked up from germline, CDR1 is SGHTA and CDR2 is FQGTGA. CDR3 coding DNA: TGTGCCAGCAGCATAGGATCGGGCTGGGCCAACGTCCTGACTTTC. Its protein product is CASSIGSGWANVLTF.

The chain uses TRBV20-1 and TRBJ2-5; no clear D gene. This CDR3 has 10 amino acids. The V and J ends lost 4 bases and 5 bases respectively, with 5 bases between them. The V gene's germline CDR1 is DFQATT and CDR2 SNEGSKA (reference sequence). The CDR3 DNA reads TGCAGTGCTAAGAAGGAGACCCAGTACTTC. Protein sequence: CSAKKETQYF.

The chain has TRBV5-1 and TRBJ1-2; 8 bases line up with TRBD1. Germline V gene sequence: CDR1 SGHRS, CDR2 YFSETQ. The junction had 8 bases not matched to a gene; V was cut back by 7 bases and J by 0 bases. This CDR3 contains 15 residues. CDR3 in amino acids: CASFPGQGANYGYTF. CDR3 nucleotide sequence: TGCGCCAGCTTCCCCGGACAGGGAGCTAACTATGGCTACACCTTC.

The chain carries TRBV20-1 and TRBJ2-1, with D perhaps matching TRBD1 or TRBD2 (7 bases each). Germline V gene lookup returns CDR1 DFQATT and CDR2 SNEGSKA (reference sequence). This CDR3 comprises 13 residues. V lost 5 bases to trimming and J lost 10 bases, with 18 bases between them. CDR3 coding DNA: TGCAGTGCTCCTTCAGGGGGGGCCAAAGAGCAGTTCTTC. Translating gives CSAPSGGAKEQFF.

This clonotype was counted only a few times. This chain connects TRBV4-2 to TRBJ2-7; D is perhaps TRBD1 (5 bases). V was clipped by 4 bases and J by 4 bases, with 20 bases between them. Germline loops: CDR1 LGHNA, CDR2 YNFKEQ. This CDR3 contains 16 residues. CDR3 nucleotide sequence: TGTGCCAGCAGCCCCTCGACAGTCAGGACCCTTTACGAGCAGTACTTC. Protein product: CASSPSTVRTLYEQYF.

The rearrangement uses TRBV10-3 and TRBJ2-7; 11 bases are shared with TRBD2. Germline V gene data show CDR1 as ENHRY and CDR2 as SYGVKD. This CDR3 comprises 18 residues. V shed 4 bases and J 4 bases; nucleotides not matched to a gene: 15. For the CDR3, the DNA is TGTGCCATCAGTGGGACCCCTCGATTAGCGGGAGGGCGTTACGAGCAGTACTTC. This sequence encodes CAISGTPRLAGGRYEQYF.

The V and J genes are TRBV24-1 and TRBJ2-6; possibly TRBD1 for D (5 bases). This CDR3 comprises 16 residues. V gave up 2 bases and J gave up 3 bases, with 10 bases separating them. The germline gives CDR1 KGHDR, CDR2 SFDVKD. CDR3 amino acids: CATSDSGIIGANVLTF. As DNA, the CDR3 is TGTGCCACCAGTGATTCAGGGATAATTGGGGCCAACGTCCTGACTTTC.